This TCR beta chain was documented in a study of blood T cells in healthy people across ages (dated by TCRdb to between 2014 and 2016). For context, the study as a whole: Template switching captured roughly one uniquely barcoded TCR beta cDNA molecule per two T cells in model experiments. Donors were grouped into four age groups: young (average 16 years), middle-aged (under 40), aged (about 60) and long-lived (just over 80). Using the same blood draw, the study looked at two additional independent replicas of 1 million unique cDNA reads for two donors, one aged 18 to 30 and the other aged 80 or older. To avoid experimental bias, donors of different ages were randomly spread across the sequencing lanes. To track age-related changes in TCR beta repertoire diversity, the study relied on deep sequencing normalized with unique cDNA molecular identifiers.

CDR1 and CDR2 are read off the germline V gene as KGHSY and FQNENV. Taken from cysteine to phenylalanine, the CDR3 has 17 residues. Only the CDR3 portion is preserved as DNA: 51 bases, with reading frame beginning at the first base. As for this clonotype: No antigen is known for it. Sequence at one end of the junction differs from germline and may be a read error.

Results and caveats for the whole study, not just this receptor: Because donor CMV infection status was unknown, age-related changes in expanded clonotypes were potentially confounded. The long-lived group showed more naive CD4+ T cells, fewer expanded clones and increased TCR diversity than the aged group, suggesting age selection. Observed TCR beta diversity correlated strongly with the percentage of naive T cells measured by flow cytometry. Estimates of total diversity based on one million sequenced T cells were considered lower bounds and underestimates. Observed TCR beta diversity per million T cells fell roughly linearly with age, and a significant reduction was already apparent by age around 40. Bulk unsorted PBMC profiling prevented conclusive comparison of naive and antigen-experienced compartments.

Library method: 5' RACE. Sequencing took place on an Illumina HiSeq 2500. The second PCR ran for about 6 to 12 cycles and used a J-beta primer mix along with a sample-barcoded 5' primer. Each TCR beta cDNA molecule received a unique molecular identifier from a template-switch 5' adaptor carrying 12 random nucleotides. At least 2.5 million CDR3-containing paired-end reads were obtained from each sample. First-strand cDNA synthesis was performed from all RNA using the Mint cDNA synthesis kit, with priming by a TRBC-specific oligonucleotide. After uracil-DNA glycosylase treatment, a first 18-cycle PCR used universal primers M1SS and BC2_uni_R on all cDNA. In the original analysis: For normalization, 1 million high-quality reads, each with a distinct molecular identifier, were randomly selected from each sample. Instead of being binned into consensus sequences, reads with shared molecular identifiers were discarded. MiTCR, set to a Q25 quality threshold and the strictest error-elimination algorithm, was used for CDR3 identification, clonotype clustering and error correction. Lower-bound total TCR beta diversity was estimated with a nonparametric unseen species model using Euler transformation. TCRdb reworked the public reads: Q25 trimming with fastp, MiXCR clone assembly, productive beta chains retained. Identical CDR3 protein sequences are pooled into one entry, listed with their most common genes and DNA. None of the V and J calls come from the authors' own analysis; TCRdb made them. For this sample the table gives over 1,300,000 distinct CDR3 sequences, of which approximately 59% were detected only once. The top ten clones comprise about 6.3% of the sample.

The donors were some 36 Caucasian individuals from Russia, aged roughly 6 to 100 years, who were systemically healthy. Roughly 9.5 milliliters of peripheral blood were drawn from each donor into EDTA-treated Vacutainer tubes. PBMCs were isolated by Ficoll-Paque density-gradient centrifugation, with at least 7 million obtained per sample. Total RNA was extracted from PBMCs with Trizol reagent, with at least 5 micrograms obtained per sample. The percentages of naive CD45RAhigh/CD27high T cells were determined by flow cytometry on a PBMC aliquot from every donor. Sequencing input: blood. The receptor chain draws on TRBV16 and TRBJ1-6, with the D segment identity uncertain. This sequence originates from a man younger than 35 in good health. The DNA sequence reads TGTGCCAGCAGCCAAGGAGGCACCAGCTCCTATAATTCACCCCCCCACTTT. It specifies CASSQGGTSSYNSPPHF.